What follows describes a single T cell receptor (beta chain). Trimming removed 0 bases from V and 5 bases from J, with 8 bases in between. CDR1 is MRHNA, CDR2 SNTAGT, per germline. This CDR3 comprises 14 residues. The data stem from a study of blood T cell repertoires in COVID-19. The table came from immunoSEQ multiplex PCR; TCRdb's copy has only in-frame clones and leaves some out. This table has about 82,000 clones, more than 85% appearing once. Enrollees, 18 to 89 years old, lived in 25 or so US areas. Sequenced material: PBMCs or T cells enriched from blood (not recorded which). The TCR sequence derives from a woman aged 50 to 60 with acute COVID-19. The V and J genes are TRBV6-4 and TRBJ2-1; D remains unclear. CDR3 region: CASSDSQANNEQFF. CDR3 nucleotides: TGTGCCAGCAGTGACTCCCAGGCAAACAATGAGCAGTTCTTC.